The 26 T cell receptor beta chains presented below share a single source sample, sequenced in a study of vaccination and CD4 T cells after COVID-19. Treatment defined: 10-day PBMC culture with coronavirus spike peptide pools or control peptides (ViraFEST assay). Ahead of the COVID-19 pandemic (2011-2018), the CD4+ T cells of the unexposed donor were collected. The Oncomine TCR Beta short-read assay sequenced DNA from cultured CD4+ T cells. From CD4+ T cells that had been cultured, genomic DNA was extracted. TCRdb used MiXCR to reprocess the PCR reads, holding one entry per CDR3 protein. The sample holds approximately 9,800 distinct CDR3 sequences, around a third seen once. These receptors have no known antigen. The source material was CD4+ T cells from blood, cultured in vitro. Every receptor here comes from a human donor in good health.

This clonotype was seen a handful of times. The V gene is TRBV20-1, the J gene TRBJ1-3; D may be TRBD1 (5 bases). Trimming stripped 3 bases from V and 3 bases from J, with 9 bases between. Germline V CDR1 and CDR2: DFQATT, SNEGSKA (reference sequence). This CDR3 has 13 amino acids. CDR3 DNA: TGCAGTGCTAGCAGGGTATATGGAAACACCATATATTTT. Residues: CSASRVYGNTIYF.

This clonotype was observed a few times. This rearrangement joins TRBV5-1 to TRBJ2-5, with TRBD2 as a possible D gene (7 bases). Germline V gene lookup returns CDR1 SGHRS and CDR2 YFSETQ. This CDR3 has 13 residues. V was clipped by 6 bases and J by 5 bases, with 14 bases between them. DNA of the CDR3: TGCGCCAGCAACCTGGGGGGGGGCGAGACCCAGTACTTC. It specifies CASNLGGGETQYF.

V gene TRBV19 combines with J gene TRBJ2-3, with TRBD2 matching over 13 bases. The V gene end was trimmed by 3 bases and the J gene end by 5 bases; junction bases not matched to a gene: 2. CDR3 length: 15 residues. Germline CDR1 is LNHDA and CDR2 is SQIVND (reference sequence). The CDR3 sequence: CASSMGLAGLDTQYF. Written as DNA, the CDR3 is TGTGCCAGTAGTATGGGACTAGCGGGGTTAGATACGCAGTATTTT.

The table lists this clonotype with a few counts. The rearrangement uses TRBV24-1 and TRBJ2-7, with 8 bases aligning to TRBD1. Germline values: CDR1 KGHDR, CDR2 SFDVKD. The CDR3 loop spans 14 amino acids. Germline trimming cut 4 bases from V and 3 bases from J; bases unmatched to any gene: 4. CDR3 DNA sequence: TGTGCCACCAGTGACCACGGGACAGGCTACGAGCAGTACTTC. It encodes CATSDHGTGYEQYF.

By its share, this clonotype is medium-sized. The gene calls are TRBV15 and TRBJ1-2; TRBD1 might be the D (5 bases). Trimming removed 2 bases at V and 3 bases at J, with 16 bases between. The germline gives CDR1 LNHNV, CDR2 YYDKDF (reference sequence). CDR3 length: 16 residues. The CDR3 DNA follows: TGTGCCACCAGCAGACGCCTAGGGCGGGGGGACTATGGCTACACCTTC. Translating it yields CATSRRLGRGDYGYTF.

The chain couples TRBV28 to TRBJ2-5; 9 positions agree with TRBD1. The CDR3 totals 15 residues. V trimming: 6 bases; J trimming: 3 bases; junction bases outside the gene matches: 8. Per the germline V gene, CDR1 is MDHEN and CDR2 is SYDVKM. CDR3 coding DNA: TGTGCCAGCAGCCGGGGACAGGGCAAGGAAGAGACCCAGTACTTC. Protein: CASSRGQGKEETQYF.

This chain connects TRBV10-3 to TRBJ2-1; a weak D match, TRBD2 (5 bases). The V and J ends lost 6 bases and 1 base respectively, with 10 bases between them. CDR1 ENHRY and CDR2 SYGVKD come from the germline V gene. The CDR3 spans 14 residues. CDR3 sequence (DNA): TGTGCCATCAGCCTACTAGGGTCCTACAATGAGCAGTTCTTC. Protein: CAISLLGSYNEQFF.

The chain couples TRBV6-2 or TRBV6-3 to TRBJ1-1; TRBD1 is a possible D gene (6 bases). Trimming took off 5 bases at V and 1 base at J, with 20 bases between the two ends. Germline V gene sequence: CDR1 MNHEY, CDR2 SVGEGT. This CDR3 contains 17 residues. The CDR3 loop reads CASSPPGGGQQNTEAFF. CDR3 coding DNA: TGTGCCAGCAGTCCCCCTGGTGGGGGACAACAGAACACTGAAGCTTTCTTT.

This sequence joins TRBV6-2 or TRBV6-3 and TRBJ2-2, with D maybe TRBD1 (5 bases). The length of the CDR3 is 14 residues. V dropped 8 bases and J dropped 0 bases, with 10 bases sitting between them. Germline CDR1 is MNHEY and CDR2 is SVGEGT. CDR3 DNA: TGTGCCAGCGTCAGGGTAGCGAACACCGGGGAGCTGTTTTTT. Protein sequence: CASVRVANTGELFF.

CDR3: CSARVGTSGTLDTQYF. CDR3 coding DNA: TGCAGTGCTAGGGTCGGGACTAGCGGGACCCTAGATACGCAGTATTTT. The chain joins TRBV20-1 to TRBJ2-3; 13 nucleotides line up with TRBD2. V dropped 3 bases and J dropped 5; count of bases not matched to a gene: 8. This CDR3 is built from 16 residues. The germline CDR1 and CDR2 sequences are DFQATT and SNEGSKA (reference sequence).

This clonotype appeared a few times. The V and J genes are TRBV6-1 and TRBJ2-5; tentative D call: TRBD1 (6 bases). V lost 7 bases to trimming and J lost 3 bases, with 9 bases between them. Looked up from germline, CDR1 is MNHNS and CDR2 is SASEGT. There are 12 residues in the CDR3. CDR3 nucleotides: TGTGCCAGCACGGACAGTAAAGAGACCCAGTACTTC. It yields the protein CASTDSKETQYF.

This clonotype has only a few counts. J is TRBJ1-5 and V is TRBV27; D gene ambiguous. This CDR3 comprises 12 residues. The germline V gene encodes CDR1 MNHEY and CDR2 SMNVEV (reference sequence). Between the trimmed V and J ends, which lost 10 bases and 5 bases, there was a span of 12 bases. The CDR3 DNA is TGTGCCACCTCGGACTCCGATCAGCCCCAGCATTTT. Protein sequence: CATSDSDQPQHF.

The chain is built from TRBV5-4 and TRBJ1-5; TRBD1 matches 7 bases. Germline CDR1 reads SGHNT; CDR2 reads YYREEE (reference sequence). This CDR3 contains 13 residues. After removal of 0 bases from V and 12 bases from J, the junction contained 6 bases not matched to a gene. The CDR3 DNA reads TGTGCCAGCAGCTTGGAACAGGGGACTCTCCAGCATTTT. Its protein product is CASSLEQGTLQHF.

This clonotype was observed a few times. The chain combines TRBV27 with TRBJ2-7, with TRBD2 identical over 7 bases. The CDR3 length is 12 residues. With V trimmed by 8 bases and J by 0 bases, 1 base remained unmatched. Germline CDR1 is MNHEY and CDR2 is SMNVEV (reference sequence). CDR3 DNA sequence: TGTGCCAGCGGGAGGGCCTCCTACGAGCAGTACTTC. This codes for CASGRASYEQYF.

This clonotype was observed a few times. The gene calls are TRBV7-2 and TRBJ2-5; 13 bases are shared with TRBD2. Trimming at V came to 4 bases and at J to 1 base, leaving 3 bases not matched to a gene. The CDR3 has 16 amino acids. Per germline, CDR1 SGHTA and CDR2 FQGNSA. The CDR3 coding sequence is TGTGCCAGCAGCTCGGGGACTAGCGGGGCCCAAGAGACCCAGTACTTC. Its translation is CASSSGTSGAQETQYF.

J is TRBJ1-5 and V is TRBV27; no clear D. The V and J ends lost 4 bases and 3 bases respectively, with 13 bases between them. This CDR3 is 15 amino acids long. CDR1 is MNHEY and CDR2 is SMNVEV in the germline V gene (reference sequence). CDR3 sequence (DNA): TGTGCCAGCAGTTCCCCGGGAGGGAACAATCAGCCCCAGCATTTT. Translated: CASSSPGGNNQPQHF.

The genes are TRBV20-1 and TRBJ2-5, with a tentative D call TRBD1 (8 bases). Germline V lookup: CDR1 DFQATT, CDR2 SNEGSKA (reference sequence). The ends were cut back, 8 bases at V and 4 bases at J, with 14 bases in the middle. The CDR3 consists of 12 residues. In DNA, the CDR3 is TGCAGTCACAACAGGGGGGGAGAGACCCAGTACTTC. Its protein is CSHNRGGETQYF.

The sample holds a few counts of this clonotype. The chain carries TRBV19 and TRBJ1-5; 9 bases fit TRBD1. The trim removed 6 bases at V and 0 bases at J, leaving 6 bases unmatched. The CDR3 length is 16 residues. Germline V lookup: CDR1 LNHDA, CDR2 SQIVND (reference sequence). CDR3 bases: TGTGCCAGTAGGACCCGGGACAGGGATAGCAATCAGCCCCAGCATTTT. Its protein is CASRTRDRDSNQPQHF.

The chain recombines TRBV18 with TRBJ2-3, with TRBD2 matching over 7 bases. CDR1 and CDR2 from the germline V gene are KGHSH and LQKENI. V lost 3 bases and J lost 0; bases outside the gene matches: 3. The CDR3 runs 15 residues. The DNA of the CDR3 is TGTGCCAGCTCACCTGCGGGGGTTAGCACAGATACGCAGTATTTT. It codes for CASSPAGVSTDTQYF.

The chain is built from TRBV5-1 and TRBJ1-1; D unclear. V was cut by 4 bases and J by 7 bases, with 11 bases left in between. CDR1 and CDR2 (germline): SGHRS, YFSETQ. This CDR3 region has 12 residues. The CDR3, as DNA: TGCGCCAGCAGCAAGACACTGGATGAAGCTTTCTTT. Translated: CASSKTLDEAFF.

The CDR3 is CASSQVGRNTEAFF. The CDR3 nucleotides are TGCGCCAGCAGCCAAGTGGGCAGGAACACTGAAGCTTTCTTT. This rearrangement joins TRBV4-3 to TRBJ1-1, with D hard to call. CDR1 is LGHNA and CDR2 is YSLEER in the germline V gene. The CDR3 totals 14 residues. Deletions cut 1 base from V and 1 base from J, with 7 bases between.

This chain connects TRBV6-1 to TRBJ2-7, with D possibly called TRBD1 or TRBD2 (5 bases each). The V end was cut by 7 bases, the J end by 3 bases, with 10 bases between. Looked up from germline, CDR1 is MNHNS and CDR2 is SASEGT. The CDR3 totals 12 residues. The CDR3 DNA reads TGTGCCAGCAAGGGAGACAGCTACGAGCAGTACTTC. Protein sequence: CASKGDSYEQYF.

The chain joins TRBV6-1 to TRBJ1-2; D is uncertain. Germline V gives CDR1 MNHNS, CDR2 SASEGT. The CDR3 is 13 residues long. With 6 bases removed from V and 4 bases from J, the gap between germline ends came to 12 bases. This CDR3 is CASSPDPTYGYTF. The DNA for the CDR3 is TGTGCCAGCAGCCCGGATCCCACCTATGGCTACACCTTC.

This clonotype turned up a few times. V and J are TRBV5-6 and TRBJ2-7; 9 nucleotides align to TRBD1. Germline V gene data show CDR1 as SGHDT and CDR2 as YYEEEE. The junction had 4 bases not matched to a gene; V was cut back by 1 base and J by 2 bases. This CDR3 has 15 amino acids. DNA of the CDR3: TGTGCCAGCAGCTTGAATGGACAGGGGACCTACGAGCAGTACTTC. Its protein is CASSLNGQGTYEQYF.

The CDR3 region is CASSLPFRLAGVTNEQFF. The CDR3, as DNA: TGTGCCAGCAGCTTACCCTTTCGGCTAGCGGGAGTAACGAATGAGCAGTTCTTC. The chain recombines TRBV7-9 with TRBJ2-1; 10 nucleotides match TRBD2. The CDR3 runs 18 residues. J was trimmed by 7 bases and V by 2 bases; bases with no gene match: 14. Germline lookup yields CDR1 SEHNR and CDR2 FQNEAQ (reference sequence).

The CDR3 nucleotides read TGTGCCAGCAGCTTGGGGCTTAACAATGAGCAGTTCTTC. This sequence encodes CASSLGLNNEQFF. The rearrangement uses TRBV7-3 and TRBJ2-1; maybe TRBD1 (5 bases). The V and J ends lost 3 bases and 5 bases respectively, with 8 bases between them. The CDR3 contains 13 residues. Germline V gene lookup returns CDR1 SGHTA and CDR2 FQGTGA.